This T cell receptor (beta chain) came from a study of blood T cell repertoires in COVID-19. Using immunoSEQ multiplex PCR, the repertoire was profiled, and TCRdb retains in-frame clones only, with some absent. The sample yields some 76,000 clones, more than 75% seen once. V was pared by 5 bases and J by 6 bases, with 11 bases between. The CDR3 length is 13 residues. Germline V CDR1 and CDR2: MNHEY, SVGAGI. The chain employs TRBV6-5 and TRBJ1-5; D gene ambiguous. The receptor comes from a human donor in a cohort sampled during active COVID-19. The sample taken for sequencing was peripheral blood. The CDR3 nucleotides read TGTGCCAGCAGTCGAGGGTTTGGTCAGCCCCAGCATTTT. This translates into CASSRGFGQPQHF.